A single sample gave rise to the 20 T cell receptor beta chains below, sequenced in a study of blood T cells in healthy people across ages. A second PCR, run for roughly 6 to 11 cycles, used a sample-barcoded 5' primer plus a J-beta primer mix. TCRdb re-called the 5' RACE reads with MiXCR, one entry per CDR3 protein. The data contain some 1.1 million distinct CDR3 sequences, less than 45% of them singletons. The material sequenced was blood. The source is a man between 18 and 29 years old in good health.

The chain employs TRBV9 and TRBJ2-2, with TRBD1 as a possible D gene (5 bases). This CDR3 is 17 amino acids long. V dropped 3 bases and J dropped 2 bases, with 17 bases sitting between them. The germline V gene has CDR1 SGDLS and CDR2 YYNGEE. CDR3 coding DNA: TGTGCCAGCAGCGCGGCCCGAGGACATTCTAACACCGGGGAGCTGTTTTTT. This translates into CASSAARGHSNTGELFF. Filled out from reference TRBV9 and TRBJ2-2, the complete variable domain reads DSGVTQTPKHLITATGQRVTLRCSPRSGDLSVYWYQQSLDQGLQFLIQYYNGEERAKGNILERFSAQQFPDLHSELNLSSLELGDSALYFCASSAARGHSNTGELFFGEGSRLTVL.

The gene calls are TRBV7-2 and TRBJ2-5; TRBD2 might be the D (6 bases). V dropped 6 bases and J dropped 11 bases, with 16 bases sitting between them. Germline V gives CDR1 SGHTA, CDR2 FQGNSA. This CDR3 comprises 12 residues. In DNA, the CDR3 is TGTGCCAGCAGTTCTATGCGGGACGTTCAGTACTTC. It translates to CASSSMRDVQYF.

This sequence joins TRBV10-3 and TRBJ2-1, with D perhaps matching TRBD2 (6 bases). This CDR3 comprises 17 residues. The germline V and J ends were trimmed by 4 bases and 0 bases, with 16 bases remaining between them. Germline CDR1 and CDR2: ENHRY and SYGVKD. CDR3 loop: CAISVAGPPSSYNEQFF. The CDR3 DNA follows: TGTGCCATCAGTGTCGCGGGACCCCCAAGCTCCTACAATGAGCAGTTCTTC.

Only a few counts were recorded for this clonotype. The J gene is TRBJ1-6, the V gene TRBV4-3; D unclear. The CDR3 is made up of 18 amino acids. From germline, CDR1 is LGHNA and CDR2 YSLEER. V was shortened by 1 base and J by 7 bases, with 20 bases between the two germline ends. CDR3 in DNA: TGCGCCAGCAGCCAAGTTTTAGGATACCGGGAGTCAAATTCACCCCTCCACTTT. Translating it yields CASSQVLGYRESNSPLHF.

The V gene is TRBV20-1, the J gene TRBJ2-2; D remains ambiguous. This CDR3 region has 16 residues. Trimming stripped 0 bases from V and 1 base from J, with 12 bases between. Looked up from germline, CDR1 is DFQATT and CDR2 is SNEGSKA (reference sequence). CDR3 in amino acids: CSARDRRNLNTGELFF. The CDR3 DNA follows: TGCAGTGCTAGAGATCGAAGAAACCTGAACACCGGGGAGCTGTTTTTT.

This clonotype was seen a few times. V gene TRBV4-3 combines with J gene TRBJ1-1; D is perhaps TRBD1 (5 bases). Trimming pared 0 bases from V and 6 bases from J, leaving 14 bases between. Looked up from germline, CDR1 is LGHNA and CDR2 is YSLEER. CDR3 size: 15 residues. The chain's CDR3 is CASSQDGGWGSEAFF. CDR3 nucleotides: TGCGCCAGCAGCCAAGACGGGGGTTGGGGATCTGAAGCTTTCTTT.

V and J are TRBV2 and TRBJ1-5; D gene unclear. CDR3 size: 12 residues. From germline, CDR1 is SNHLY and CDR2 FYNNEI. Trimming pared 0 bases from V and 12 bases from J, leaving 9 bases between. This CDR3 is CASSEAGRDQHF. CDR3 nucleotide sequence: TGTGCCAGCAGTGAAGCTGGCCGAGACCAGCATTTT. Combining the CDR3 with reference TRBV2 and TRBJ1-5 gives the whole variable domain EPEVTQTPSHQVTQMGQEVILRCVPISNHLYFYWYRQILGQKVEFLVSFYNNEISEKSEIFDDQFSVERPDGSNFTLKIRSTKLEDSAMYFCASSEAGRDQHFGDGTRLSIL.

The chain links TRBV7-9 to TRBJ2-7, with D hard to call. This CDR3 has 14 amino acids. With 0 bases removed from V and 7 bases from J, the gap between germline ends came to 13 bases. The germline V gene encodes CDR1 SEHNR and CDR2 FQNEAQ (reference sequence). For the CDR3, the DNA is TGTGCCAGCAGCTTAGCGTTCGCCCGTCAGGAGCAGTACTTC. This gives the protein CASSLAFARQEQYF. Filled out from reference TRBV7-9 and TRBJ2-7, the complete variable domain reads DTGVSQNPRHKITKRGQNVTFRCDPISEHNRLYWYRQTLGQGPEFLTYFQNEAQLEKSRLLSDRFSAERPKGSFSTLEIQRTEQGDSAMYLCASSLAFARQEQYFGPGTRLTVT.

V gene TRBV20-1 combines with J gene TRBJ1-4, with a possible D match to TRBD1 (6 bases). The ends were cut back, 4 bases at V and 7 bases at J, with 13 bases in the middle. This CDR3 spans 13 amino acids. The V gene's germline CDR1 is DFQATT and CDR2 SNEGSKA (reference sequence). DNA for the CDR3: TGCAGTGCTACCCAGGGGCAAGCTGAAAAACTGTTTTTT. As protein: CSATQGQAEKLFF.

This chain joins TRBV20-1 and TRBJ2-1; perhaps TRBD1 as D (6 bases). The CDR3 length is 14 residues. From germline, CDR1 is DFQATT and CDR2 SNEGSKA (reference sequence). Between the trimmed V and J ends, which lost 6 bases and 4 bases, there was a span of 16 bases. The CDR3 coding sequence is TGCAGTGCCCTACCCGACAGGCTATACAATGAGCAGTTCTTC. Amino acids: CSALPDRLYNEQFF.

The J gene is TRBJ2-3, the V gene TRBV10-3; D gene uncertain. V was cut by 6 bases and J by 0 bases, with 13 bases left in between. CDR3 length: 15 residues. Germline V CDR1 and CDR2: ENHRY, SYGVKD. CDR3 residues: CAISPTNPSTDTQYF. CDR3 DNA: TGTGCCATCAGCCCGACCAACCCGAGCACAGATACGCAGTATTTT.

This sequence joins TRBV6-2 or TRBV6-3 and TRBJ2-7; no firm D call. Germline V gene sequence: CDR1 MNHEY, CDR2 SVGEGT. V lost 6 bases and J 4 bases, leaving 16 bases between the germline ends. There are 14 residues in the CDR3. CDR3 in DNA: TGTGCCAGCAGATCGACCTGGCAGAATTACGAGCAGTACTTC. It encodes CASRSTWQNYEQYF.

The V gene is TRBV6-1, the J gene TRBJ1-5; 7 bases fit TRBD1. The CDR3 is 15 amino acids. Trimming removed 0 bases from V and 3 bases from J; junction bases left unmatched: 2. Germline V gene lookup returns CDR1 MNHNS and CDR2 SASEGT. In DNA, the CDR3 is TGTGCCAGCAGTGAAGCAGGGGGCCACAATCAGCCCCAGCATTTT. This encodes CASSEAGGHNQPQHF.

The chain combines TRBV20-1 with TRBJ1-2; no firm D call. V gave up 6 bases and J gave up 4 bases, with 12 bases separating them. CDR3 size: 12 residues. Germline loops: CDR1 DFQATT, CDR2 SNEGSKA (reference sequence). The CDR3 sequence: CSATRPRYGYTF. The DNA for the CDR3 is TGCAGTGCCACCCGGCCACGCTATGGCTACACCTTC.

The chain links TRBV20-1 to TRBJ1-4, with D hard to call. Deletions cut 3 bases from V and 3 bases from J, with 8 bases between. The length of the CDR3 is 13 residues. The germline V gene encodes CDR1 DFQATT and CDR2 SNEGSKA (reference sequence). The CDR3 nucleotides are TGCAGTGCTAGCCAGCCTTCTAATGAAAAACTGTTTTTT. It encodes CSASQPSNEKLFF.

The table lists this clonotype with a few counts. V usage is TRBV5-1 and J usage is TRBJ1-1; the D is unclear. In germline, CDR1 is SGHRS, CDR2 YFSETQ. This CDR3 comprises 14 residues. Trimming cost V 0 bases and J 1 base, with 7 bases left between them. CDR3 in DNA: TGCGCCAGCAGCTTGGAACAGTCGAACACTGAAGCTTTCTTT. Protein product: CASSLEQSNTEAFF.

The chain is built from TRBV20-1 and TRBJ2-3; TRBD1 or TRBD2 may be the D gene (6 bases each). V lost 3 bases to trimming and J lost 4 bases, with 14 bases between them. This CDR3 contains 14 residues. Germline CDR1 is DFQATT and CDR2 is SNEGSKA (reference sequence). As DNA, the CDR3 is TGCAGTGCTAGTCCCGGGGGCAGGGCAGATACGCAGTATTTT. As protein: CSASPGGRADTQYF.

This clonotype was counted between two and nine times. The chain is built from TRBV4-2 and TRBJ2-5; 11 nucleotides line up with TRBD2. The CDR3 is 18 residues long. Trimming removed 0 bases from V and 1 base from J; junction bases left unmatched: 7. Germline V gene lookup returns CDR1 LGHNA and CDR2 YNFKEQ. The CDR3 loop reads CASSQEATSGAIQETQYF. The DNA of the CDR3 is TGTGCCAGCAGCCAAGAGGCGACTAGCGGGGCTATCCAAGAGACCCAGTACTTC.

The chain combines TRBV7-2 with TRBJ2-1, with D perhaps matching TRBD1 or TRBD2 (5 bases each). CDR3 length equals 13 residues. Per the germline V gene, CDR1 is SGHTA and CDR2 is FQGNSA. Trimming stripped 3 bases from V and 6 bases from J, with 9 bases between. In DNA, the CDR3 is TGTGCCAGCAGCTTGGCCGGGACCAATGAGCAGTTCTTC. It codes for CASSLAGTNEQFF.

This chain connects TRBV11-2 to TRBJ2-1; 8 nucleotides agree with TRBD2. Germline CDR1 is SGHAT and CDR2 is FQNNGV. The CDR3 covers 14 residues. The V gene end was trimmed by 5 bases and the J gene end by 6 bases; junction bases not matched to a gene: 6. The CDR3 sequence: CASSPPAGGNEQFF. The CDR3 region has the DNA TGTGCCAGCAGCCCCCCCGCGGGGGGCAATGAGCAGTTCTTC.